This T cell receptor beta chain emerged from a study of cytomegalovirus exposure and HLA in healthy donors. The study ran its PCR with 60 Vbeta and 13 Jbeta primers. The assay was immunoSEQ multiplex PCR, and TCRdb's table has in-frame clones only and misses some. The table has under 130,000 clones, around 62% seen once. Material: PBMCs. The sequence came from a man younger than 45 in good health and CMV-seropositive.

The CDR3 is CAISRAPGQGVDYGYTF. Here the CDR3 DNA reads TGTGCCATCAGTAGAGCCCCGGGACAGGGCGTCGACTATGGCTACACCTTC. The chain recombines TRBV10-3 with TRBJ1-2; 9 bases map to TRBD1. The CDR3 is 17 amino acids. Losses at the gene ends were 5 bases for V and 3 bases for J; bases not matched to a gene: 13. CDR1 and CDR2 (germline): ENHRY, SYGVKD.